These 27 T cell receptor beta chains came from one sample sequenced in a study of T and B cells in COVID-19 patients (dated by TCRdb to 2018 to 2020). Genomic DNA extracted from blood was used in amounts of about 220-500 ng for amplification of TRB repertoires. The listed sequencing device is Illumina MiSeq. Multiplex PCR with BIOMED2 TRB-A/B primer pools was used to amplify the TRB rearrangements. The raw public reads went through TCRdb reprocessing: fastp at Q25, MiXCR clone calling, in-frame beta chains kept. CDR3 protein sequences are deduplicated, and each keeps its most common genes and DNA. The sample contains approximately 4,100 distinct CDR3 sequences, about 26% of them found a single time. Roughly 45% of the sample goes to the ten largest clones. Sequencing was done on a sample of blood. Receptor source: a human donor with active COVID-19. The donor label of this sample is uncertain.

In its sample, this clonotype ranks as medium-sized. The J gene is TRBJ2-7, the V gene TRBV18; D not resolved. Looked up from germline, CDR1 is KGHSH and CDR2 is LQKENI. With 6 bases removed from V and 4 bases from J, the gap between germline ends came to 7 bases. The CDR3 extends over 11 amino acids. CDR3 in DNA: TGTGCCAGCTCGGGTGGTTACGAGCAGTACTTC. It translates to CASSGGYEQYF.

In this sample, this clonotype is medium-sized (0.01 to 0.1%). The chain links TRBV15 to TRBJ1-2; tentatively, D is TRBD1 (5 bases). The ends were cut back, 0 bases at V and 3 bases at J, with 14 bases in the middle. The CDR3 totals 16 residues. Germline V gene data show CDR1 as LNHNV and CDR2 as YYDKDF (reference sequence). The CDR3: CATSRDPGETDYGYTF. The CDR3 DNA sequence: TGTGCCACCAGCAGAGATCCGGGGGAGACGGACTATGGCTACACCTTC.

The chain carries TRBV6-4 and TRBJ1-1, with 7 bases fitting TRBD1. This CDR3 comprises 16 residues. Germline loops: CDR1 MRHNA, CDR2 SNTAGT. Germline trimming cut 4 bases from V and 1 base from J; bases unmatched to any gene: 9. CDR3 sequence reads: CASSASPTGKNTEAFF. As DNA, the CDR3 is TGTGCCAGCAGTGCCTCCCCGACAGGGAAGAACACTGAAGCTTTCTTT.

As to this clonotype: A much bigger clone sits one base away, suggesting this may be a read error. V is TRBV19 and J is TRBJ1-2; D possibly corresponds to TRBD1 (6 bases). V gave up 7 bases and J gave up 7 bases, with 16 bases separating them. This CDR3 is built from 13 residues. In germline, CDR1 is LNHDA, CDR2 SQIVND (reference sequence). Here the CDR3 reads CASTPRGGGGYTF. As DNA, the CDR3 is TGTGCCAGTACACCAAGAGGGGGGGGTGGCTACACCTTC.

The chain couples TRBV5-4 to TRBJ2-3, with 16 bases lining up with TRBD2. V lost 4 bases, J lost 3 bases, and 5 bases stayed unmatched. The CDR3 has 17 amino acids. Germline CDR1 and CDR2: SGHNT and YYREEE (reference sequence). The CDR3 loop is CASSMGLAGGWTDTQYF. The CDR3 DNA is TGTGCCAGCAGCATGGGACTAGCGGGGGGGTGGACAGATACGCAGTATTTT.

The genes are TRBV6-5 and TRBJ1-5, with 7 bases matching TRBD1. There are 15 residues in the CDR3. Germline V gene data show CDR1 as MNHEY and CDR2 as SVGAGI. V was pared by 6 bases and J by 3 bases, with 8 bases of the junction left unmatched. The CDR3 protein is CASRPRQGYNQPQHF. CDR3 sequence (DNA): TGTGCCAGCAGGCCACGACAGGGATACAATCAGCCCCAGCATTTT.

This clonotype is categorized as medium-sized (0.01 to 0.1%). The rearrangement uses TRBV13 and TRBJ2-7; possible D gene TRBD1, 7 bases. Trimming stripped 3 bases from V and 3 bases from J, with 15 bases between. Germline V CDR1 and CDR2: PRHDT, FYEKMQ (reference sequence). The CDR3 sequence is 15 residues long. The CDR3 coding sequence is TGTGCCAGCAGCTTTAGGCAGGGGGGCGTCTACGAGCAGTACTTC. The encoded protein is CASSFRQGGVYEQYF.

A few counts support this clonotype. CDR3 loop: CAISGGRGQGGNEQFF. CDR3 bases: TGTGCCATCAGTGGAGGGCGGGGACAGGGAGGGAATGAGCAGTTCTTC. This chain connects TRBV10-3 to TRBJ2-1; TRBD1 matches 9 bases. Losses at the gene ends were 4 bases for V and 7 bases for J; bases not matched to a gene: 11. The CDR3 extends over 16 amino acids. In germline, CDR1 is ENHRY, CDR2 SYGVKD.

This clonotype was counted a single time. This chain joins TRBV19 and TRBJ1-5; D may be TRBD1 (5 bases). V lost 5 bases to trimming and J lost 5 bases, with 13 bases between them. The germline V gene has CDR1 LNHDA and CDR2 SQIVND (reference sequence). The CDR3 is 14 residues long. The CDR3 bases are TGTGCCAGTAGTCCCGGGACGGGACATCAGCCCCAGCATTTT. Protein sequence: CASSPGTGHQPQHF.

For the CDR3, the DNA is TGTGCCAGCAGCTACCGGGGACAACAGGCGGATACGCAGTATTTT. Encoded protein: CASSYRGQQADTQYF. This sequence joins TRBV7-9 and TRBJ2-3, with D perhaps matching TRBD1 (6 bases). V was trimmed by 4 bases and J by 6 bases, leaving 17 bases between them. This CDR3 contains 15 residues. Germline V lookup: CDR1 SEHNR, CDR2 FQNEAQ (reference sequence).

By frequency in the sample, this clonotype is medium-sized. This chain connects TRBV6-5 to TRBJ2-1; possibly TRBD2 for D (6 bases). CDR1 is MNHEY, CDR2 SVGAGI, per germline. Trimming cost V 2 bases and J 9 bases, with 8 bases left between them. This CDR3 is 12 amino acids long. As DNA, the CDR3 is TGTGCCAGCAGTTACGTCGGGGGTGAGCAGTTCTTC. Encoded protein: CASSYVGGEQFF.

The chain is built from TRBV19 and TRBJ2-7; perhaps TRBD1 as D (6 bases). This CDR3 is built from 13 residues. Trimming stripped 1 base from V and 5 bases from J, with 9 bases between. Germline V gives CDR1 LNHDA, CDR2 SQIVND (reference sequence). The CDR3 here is CASSIATGHEQYF. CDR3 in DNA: TGTGCCAGTAGTATAGCGACAGGCCACGAGCAGTACTTC.

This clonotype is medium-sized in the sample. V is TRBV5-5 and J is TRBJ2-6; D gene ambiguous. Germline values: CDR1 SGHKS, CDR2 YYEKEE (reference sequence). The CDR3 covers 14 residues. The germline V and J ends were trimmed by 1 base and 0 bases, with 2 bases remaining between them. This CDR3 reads CASSLSSGANVLTF. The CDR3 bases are TGTGCCAGCAGCTTGAGCTCTGGGGCCAACGTCCTGACTTTC.

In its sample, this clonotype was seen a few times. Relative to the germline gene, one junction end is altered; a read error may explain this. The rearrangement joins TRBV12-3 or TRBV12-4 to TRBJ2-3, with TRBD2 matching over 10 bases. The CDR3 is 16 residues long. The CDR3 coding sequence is TGTGCCACCAGTGATCCAAGCGGGGGGGCCAGAAATACGCAGTATTTT. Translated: CATSDPSGGARNTQYF.

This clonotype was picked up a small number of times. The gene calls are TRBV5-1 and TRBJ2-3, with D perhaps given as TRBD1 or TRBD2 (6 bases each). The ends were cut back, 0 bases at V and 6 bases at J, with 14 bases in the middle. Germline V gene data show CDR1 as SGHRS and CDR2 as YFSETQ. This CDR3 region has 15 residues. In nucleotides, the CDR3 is TGCGCCAGCAGCTTGGCGGGGGCTCGTTTGGATACGCAGTATTTT. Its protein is CASSLAGARLDTQYF.

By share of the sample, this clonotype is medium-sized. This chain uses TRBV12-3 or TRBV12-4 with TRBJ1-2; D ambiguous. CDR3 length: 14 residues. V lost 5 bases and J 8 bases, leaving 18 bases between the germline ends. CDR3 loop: CASSPTTRGGGYTF. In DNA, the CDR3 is TGTGCCAGCAGTCCTACGACTCGCGGTGGCGGCTACACCTTC.

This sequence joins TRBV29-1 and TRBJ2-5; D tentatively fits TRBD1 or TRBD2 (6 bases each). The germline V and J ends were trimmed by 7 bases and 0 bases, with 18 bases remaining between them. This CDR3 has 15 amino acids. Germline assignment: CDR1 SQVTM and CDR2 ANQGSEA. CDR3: CSASLGGRDQETQYF. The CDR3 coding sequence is TGCAGCGCCTCACTCGGGGGCCGTGACCAAGAGACCCAGTACTTC.

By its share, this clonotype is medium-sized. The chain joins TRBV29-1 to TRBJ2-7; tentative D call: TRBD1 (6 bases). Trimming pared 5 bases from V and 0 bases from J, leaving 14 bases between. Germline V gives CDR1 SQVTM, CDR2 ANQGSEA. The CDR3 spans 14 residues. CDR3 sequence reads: CSVKTGLLSYEQYF. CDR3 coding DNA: TGCAGCGTTAAAACAGGGCTGCTCTCCTACGAGCAGTACTTC.

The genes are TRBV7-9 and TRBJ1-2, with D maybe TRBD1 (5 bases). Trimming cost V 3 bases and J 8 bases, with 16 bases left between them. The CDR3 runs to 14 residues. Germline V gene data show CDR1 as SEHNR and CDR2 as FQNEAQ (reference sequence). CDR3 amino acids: CASSFLGESDGYTF. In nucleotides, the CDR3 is TGTGCCAGCAGCTTCTTAGGGGAAAGTGACGGCTACACCTTC. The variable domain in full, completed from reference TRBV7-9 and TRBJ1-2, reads DTGVSQNPRHKITKRGQNVTFRCDPISEHNRLYWYRQTLGQGPEFLTYFQNEAQLEKSRLLSDRFSAERPKGSFSTLEIQRTEQGDSAMYLCASSFLGESDGYTFGSGTRLTVV.

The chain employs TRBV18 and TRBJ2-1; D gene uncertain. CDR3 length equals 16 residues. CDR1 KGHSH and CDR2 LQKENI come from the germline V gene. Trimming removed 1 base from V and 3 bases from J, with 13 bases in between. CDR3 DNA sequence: TGTGCCAGCTCACCACTGCACATCTCTGTCTACAATGAGCAGTTCTTC. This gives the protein CASSPLHISVYNEQFF.

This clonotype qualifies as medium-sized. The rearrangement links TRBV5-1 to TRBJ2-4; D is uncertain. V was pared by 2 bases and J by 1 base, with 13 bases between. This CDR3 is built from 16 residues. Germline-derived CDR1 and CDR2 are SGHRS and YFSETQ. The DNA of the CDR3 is TGCGCCAGCAGCTTTAACTTAGTTACGGCCAAAAACATTCAGTACTTC. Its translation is CASSFNLVTAKNIQYF.

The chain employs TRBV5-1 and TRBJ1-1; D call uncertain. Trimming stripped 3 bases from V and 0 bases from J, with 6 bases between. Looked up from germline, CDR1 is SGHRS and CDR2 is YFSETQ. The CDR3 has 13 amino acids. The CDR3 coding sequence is TGCGCCAGCAGCTCGTTACTGAACACTGAAGCTTTCTTT. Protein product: CASSSLLNTEAFF.

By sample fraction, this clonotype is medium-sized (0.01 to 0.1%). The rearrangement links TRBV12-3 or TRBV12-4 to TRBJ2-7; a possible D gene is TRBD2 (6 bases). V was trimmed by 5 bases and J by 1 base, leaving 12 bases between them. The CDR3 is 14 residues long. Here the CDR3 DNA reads TGTGCCAGCAGTCGTGGGGACTGGTCCTACGAGCAGTACTTC. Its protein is CASSRGDWSYEQYF.

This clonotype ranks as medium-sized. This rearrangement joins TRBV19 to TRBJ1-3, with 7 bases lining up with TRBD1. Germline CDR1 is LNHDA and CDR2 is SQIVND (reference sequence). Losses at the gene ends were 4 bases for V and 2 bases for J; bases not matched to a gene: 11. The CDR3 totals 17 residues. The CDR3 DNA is TGTGCCAGTAGTAGGGGACGGACAGGAGACACTGGAAACACCATATATTTT. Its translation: CASSRGRTGDTGNTIYF.

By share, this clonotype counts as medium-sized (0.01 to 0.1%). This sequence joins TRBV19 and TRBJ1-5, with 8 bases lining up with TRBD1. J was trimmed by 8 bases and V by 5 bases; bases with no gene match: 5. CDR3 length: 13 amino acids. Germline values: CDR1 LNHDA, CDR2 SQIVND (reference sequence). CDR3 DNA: TGTGCCAGTAGTCTTTACAGGGGGGAGCCCCAGCATTTT. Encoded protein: CASSLYRGEPQHF.

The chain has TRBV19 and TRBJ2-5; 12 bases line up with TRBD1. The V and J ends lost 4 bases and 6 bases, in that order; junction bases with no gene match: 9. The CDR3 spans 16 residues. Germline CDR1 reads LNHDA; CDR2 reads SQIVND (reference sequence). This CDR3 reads CASSTPGTGGSKTQYF. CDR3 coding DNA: TGTGCCAGTAGTACTCCCGGGACAGGGGGCTCAAAGACCCAGTACTTC.

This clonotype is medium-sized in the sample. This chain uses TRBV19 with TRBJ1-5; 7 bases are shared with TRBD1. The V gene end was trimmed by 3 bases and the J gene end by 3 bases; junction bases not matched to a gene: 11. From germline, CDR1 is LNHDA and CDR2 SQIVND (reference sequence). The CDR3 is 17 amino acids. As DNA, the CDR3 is TGTGCCAGTAGTATCCCAGGGGGTAAAAGGGCCAATCAGCCCCAGCATTTT. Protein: CASSIPGGKRANQPQHF.